A single sample gave rise to the 5 T cell receptor beta chains below, sequenced in a study of blood T cell repertoires in COVID-19. Only in-frame clones appear in the TCRdb table, and some are missing; sequencing was by immunoSEQ multiplex PCR. This table holds more than 55,000 clones, roughly 85% found once. What was sequenced was peripheral blood. Receptors originate from a human donor in a cohort sampled during active COVID-19.

The V gene is TRBV11-2, the J gene TRBJ2-1, with TRBD2 identical over 7 bases. The germline V gene encodes CDR1 SGHAT and CDR2 FQNNGV. This CDR3 spans 15 amino acids. Trimming took 3 bases from V and 6 from J; bases not matched to a gene: 8. CDR3 amino acids: CASSFVRGVSNEQFF. CDR3 coding DNA: TGTGCCAGCAGCTTCGTACGGGGGGTGAGCAATGAGCAGTTCTTC. The whole variable domain, remainder taken from reference TRBV11-2 and TRBJ2-1, is EAGVAQSPRYKIIEKRQSVAFWCNPISGHATLYWYQQILGQGPKLLIQFQNNGVVDDSQLPKDRFSAERLKGVDSTLKIQPAKLEDSAVYLCASSFVRGVSNEQFFGPGTRLTVL.

V and J are TRBV11-3 and TRBJ2-2, with 7 positions matching TRBD1. After removal of 5 bases from V and 5 bases from J, the junction contained 2 bases not matched to a gene. Germline-derived CDR1 and CDR2 are SGHNT and YENEEA. The CDR3 loop spans 13 amino acids. CDR3 coding DNA: TGTGCCAGCAGCGACAGGGCAACCGGGGAGCTGTTTTTT. This translates into CASSDRATGELFF.

V and J are TRBV28 and TRBJ1-4; D perhaps matches TRBD1 (6 bases). The ends were cut back, 7 bases at V and 2 bases at J, with 17 bases in the middle. The CDR3 spans 16 residues. Per the germline V gene, CDR1 is MDHEN and CDR2 is SYDVKM. The CDR3 DNA follows: TGTGCCAGCAACCCAACAGGGAAGAACACTAATGAAAAACTGTTTTTT. Its translation: CASNPTGKNTNEKLFF.

The rearrangement joins TRBV14 to TRBJ2-7; no reliable D call. Trimming removed 5 bases at V and 0 bases at J, with 8 bases between. This CDR3 is built from 13 residues. CDR1 SGHDN and CDR2 FVKESK come from the germline V gene. CDR3 nucleotides: TGTGCCAGCAGCTCCGACTTCTCCTACGAGCAGTACTTC. Translation gives CASSSDFSYEQYF.

This rearrangement joins TRBV27 to TRBJ2-3, with 12 bases that match TRBD2. The length of the CDR3 is 18 residues. CDR1 is MNHEY and CDR2 is SMNVEV in the germline V gene (reference sequence). Losses at the gene ends were 8 bases for V and 3 bases for J; bases not matched to a gene: 15. The CDR3 region is CASPIGWTSGDTTDTQYF. In DNA form, the CDR3 reads TGTGCCAGCCCGATCGGGTGGACTAGCGGGGACACTACAGATACGCAGTATTTT.